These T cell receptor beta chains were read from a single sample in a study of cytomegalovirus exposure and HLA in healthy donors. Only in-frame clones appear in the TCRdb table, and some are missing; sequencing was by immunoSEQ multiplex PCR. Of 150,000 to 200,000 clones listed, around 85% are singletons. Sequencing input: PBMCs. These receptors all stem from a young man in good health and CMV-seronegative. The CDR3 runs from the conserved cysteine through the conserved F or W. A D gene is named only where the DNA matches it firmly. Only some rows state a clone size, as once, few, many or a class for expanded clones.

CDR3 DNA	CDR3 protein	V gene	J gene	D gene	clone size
TGTGCCAGCAGCTATGGGGGGGAGACGGGCACTGAAGCTTTCTTT	CASSYGGETGTEAFF	TRBV9	TRBJ1-1	NA	NA
TGTGCCAGCAGCCCCAGTCCTCTGGCGGGAGGGCCTCGGGACTTC	CASSPSPLAGGPRDF	TRBV7-3	TRBJ2-7	TRBD2	NA
TGTGCCAGCAGGTCTAACAGGGCGCTCTCCTACGAGCAGTACTTC	CASRSNRALSYEQYF	TRBV7-8	TRBJ2-7	NA	NA
TGTGCCAGCAGCACCACAGATAGCACAGATACGCAGTATTTT	CASSTTDSTDTQYF	TRBV7-9	TRBJ2-3	NA	NA
TGTGCCAGCAGCGCTAAAAGGGGCAGGGGGATGGACTATGGCTACACCTTC	CASSAKRGRGMDYGYTF	TRBV9	TRBJ1-2	TRBD1	NA
TGTGCCAGCAGTGAAGGAGGGCTTCGAAACACCATATATTTT	CASSEGGLRNTIYF	TRBV25-1	TRBJ1-3	NA	NA
TGCGCCAGCAGCTTGATGGGACAGGGGGACTATGGCTACACCTTC	CASSLMGQGDYGYTF	TRBV5-1	TRBJ1-2	TRBD1	NA
TGCGCCAGCAGCCTCTACAGGGCCCCAGATACGCAGTATTTT	CASSLYRAPDTQYF	TRBV5-1	TRBJ2-3	NA	NA
TGTGCCAGCAGCCCCCGACTAGCGGAACAAGAGACCCAGTACTTC	CASSPRLAEQETQYF	TRBV7-9	TRBJ2-5	TRBD2	NA
TGTGCTAGTGGCAAACAGGGGGAGAACACTGAAGCTTTCTTT	CASGKQGENTEAFF	TRBV12-5	TRBJ1-1	TRBD1	NA
TGTGCCAGCAGTGAACCTGGCAGCTCCTATAATTCACCCCTCCACTTT	CASSEPGSSYNSPLHF	TRBV2	TRBJ1-6	NA	once
TGCAGCGTTCAGGGACAGGAACCTTACGTGCAGTACTTC	CSVQGQEPYVQYF	TRBV29-1	TRBJ2-7	TRBD1	NA
TGTGCCAGCAGCCTCACAGCGGAGGGGGGGGGCAAAAACATTCAGTACTTC	CASSLTAEGGGKNIQYF	TRBV9	TRBJ2-4	NA	NA
TGTGCCACCAGCAGATCTACAGGGGGACGTAATGAAAAACTGTTTTTT	CATSRSTGGRNEKLFF	TRBV15	TRBJ1-4	TRBD1	NA
TGCGCCAGCAGCTTCCGGGACAGGGAGTACCATGAGCAGTTCTTC	CASSFRDREYHEQFF	TRBV5-1	TRBJ2-1	TRBD1	NA
TGTGCCAGCGGCTCTTTGGGGACAGGCGTTTCGGTCCCCGGGGAGCTGTTTTTT	CASGSLGTGVSVPGELFF	TRBV11-2	TRBJ2-2	TRBD1	NA
TGTGCCAGCAGACTGAGGACAGGGGAGATACGAGCCCAGTACTTC	CASRLRTGEIRAQYF	TRBV2	TRBJ2-7	TRBD1	once
TGTGCCAGCAGGATAGCGGGGGGGCCGAGGAATGAGCAGTTCTTC	CASRIAGGPRNEQFF	TRBV5-4	TRBJ2-1	TRBD2	NA
TGTGCCAGCTCCAAATCTGGGGCCAACGTCCTGACTTTC	CASSKSGANVLTF	TRBV18	TRBJ2-6	NA	NA
TGCGCCAGCAGCTTGGCGGTAGAGCTTTCCTACAATGAGCAGTTCTTC	CASSLAVELSYNEQFF	TRBV5-1	TRBJ2-1	NA	NA
TGTGCCAGCAGCTTAAAAGGACAGGGGTACGAGCAGTACTTC	CASSLKGQGYEQYF	TRBV7-8	TRBJ2-7	TRBD1	NA
TGTGCCAGCAGTCCTCGGACAGGGGTCGTCCAAGAGACCCAGTACTTC	CASSPRTGVVQETQYF	TRBV25-1	TRBJ2-5	TRBD1	NA
TGCGCCAGCAGCCCTCTCTACCGGACAGGGGTTAGTGAAAAACTGTTTTTT	CASSPLYRTGVSEKLFF	TRBV4-1	TRBJ1-4	TRBD1	NA
TGCAGCGTTGAAGTGGGACAGGATACATCCTACGAGCAGTACTTC	CSVEVGQDTSYEQYF	TRBV29-1	TRBJ2-7	TRBD1	NA
TGTGCCAGTAGTATTGGGACTAGCGGCTACGAGCAGTACTTC	CASSIGTSGYEQYF	TRBV19	TRBJ2-7	TRBD2	few
TGCGCCAGCAGCTTGGTCTCTAGCGGCAATGAGCAGTTCTTC	CASSLVSSGNEQFF	TRBV5-1	TRBJ2-1	TRBD2	NA
TGTGCCAGCAGGGCACAGGGGAAGGGCTACACCTTC	CASRAQGKGYTF	TRBV28	TRBJ1-2	TRBD1	few
TGCGCCAGCAGCCAAGTCAGGACAGGAAATTCACCCCTCCACTTT	CASSQVRTGNSPLHF	TRBV4-3	TRBJ1-6	TRBD1	NA
TGTGCCAGCAGGACCGTAGTTCGGGGGGCGCTTGGGCAAGAGACCCAGTACTTC	CASRTVVRGALGQETQYF	TRBV6-4	TRBJ2-5	NA	NA
TGTGCCAGCAGCTTAGCTCTAACCTACGAGCAGTACTTC	CASSLALTYEQYF	TRBV7-2	TRBJ2-7	NA	NA
TGCGCCAGCAGCCACAAGGACAGGGGCTCCTACGAGCAGTACTTC	CASSHKDRGSYEQYF	TRBV4-1	TRBJ2-7	TRBD1	NA
TGTGCCAGCTCAAGCCAGGTCGGCGCAGATACGCAGTATTTT	CASSSQVGADTQYF	TRBV18	TRBJ2-3	NA	NA
TGTGCCAGCAGCTTAGGGAGAGCGGGAGCTTATCTCTACAATGAGCAGTTCTTC	CASSLGRAGAYLYNEQFF	TRBV7-3	TRBJ2-1	TRBD2	NA
TGTGCCAGCAGACTCGGACAGGGGGAGAGCTACACCTTC	CASRLGQGESYTF	TRBV11-2	TRBJ1-2	TRBD1	once
TGTGCCAGCAGCCCCCGACAGGGAGGGAACACTGAAGCTTTCTTT	CASSPRQGGNTEAFF	TRBV7-2	TRBJ1-1	TRBD1	once
TGTGCCAGCAGGGAACACCGGGGACAGGGTTATTCTAACTATGGCTACACCTTC	CASREHRGQGYSNYGYTF	TRBV28	TRBJ1-2	TRBD1	NA
TGTGCCAGCAGCGTGTTTGTAGCGGGGGGCAATGAGCAGTTCTTC	CASSVFVAGGNEQFF	TRBV9	TRBJ2-1	TRBD2	NA
TGTGCCAGCAGCGTAGCCCCCTCTACTAGCGCGTTCTCCTACGAGCAGTACTTC	CASSVAPSTSAFSYEQYF	TRBV9	TRBJ2-7	TRBD2	few
TGTGCCAGCAGCTTAGGCGGGACAGGGTCTCTTGGCTACACCTTC	CASSLGGTGSLGYTF	TRBV7-9	TRBJ1-2	TRBD1	NA
TGTGCCAGCAGCCGAAGGGGTATTAGCAATCAGCCCCAGCATTTT	CASSRRGISNQPQHF	TRBV2	TRBJ1-5	NA	few
TGCGCCAGCAGCTCGCGACAGGGCCGCTCCTACGAGCAGTACTTC	CASSSRQGRSYEQYF	TRBV5-1	TRBJ2-7	TRBD1	NA
TGTGCCAGCAGTAAGGGACTGCTGTACAATGAGCAGTTCTTC	CASSKGLLYNEQFF	TRBV6-5	TRBJ2-1	NA	NA
TGTGCCAGTAGTCGGGGACTAGCGGGAGCGGGCAAGTTCTTC	CASSRGLAGAGKFF	TRBV19	TRBJ2-1	TRBD2	NA
TGTGCCAGCAGCGTCCGGGAGGGGACAGGGCCCTTCCCTGGGGCCAACGTCCTGACTTTC	CASSVREGTGPFPGANVLTF	TRBV9	TRBJ2-6	NA	NA
TGTGCCAGCCAACAGGGGGTCTATGGCTACACCTTC	CASQQGVYGYTF	TRBV6-1	TRBJ1-2	TRBD1	NA
TGTGCCAGCAGCCCGGGGGAGGGCAGCTCCTACGAGCAGTACTTC	CASSPGEGSSYEQYF	TRBV7-9	TRBJ2-7	TRBD2	NA
TGTGCCAGCAGCGTAGCTCCCAACACTGAAGCTTTCTTT	CASSVAPNTEAFF	TRBV9	TRBJ1-1	NA	NA
TGCGCCAGCAGCCAAGTCCGAGGGGGCGACAATCAGCCCCAGCATTTT	CASSQVRGGDNQPQHF	TRBV4-1	TRBJ1-5	TRBD1	NA
TGTGCCAGCAGCGTAGATCCAGCGGGAGTCCTCGGGGAGCTGTTTTTT	CASSVDPAGVLGELFF	TRBV9	TRBJ2-2	TRBD2	NA
TGTGCCAGCAGCTTAGATCGGGGGACCTATGGCTACACCTTC	CASSLDRGTYGYTF	TRBV7-8	TRBJ1-2	NA	NA
TGCGCCAGCGTAAGGACAGGACCCACAGATACGCAGTATTTT	CASVRTGPTDTQYF	TRBV10-2	TRBJ2-3	TRBD1	NA
TGTGCCAGCAGCTTGGACAGGGGAACCTACAATGAGCAGTTCTTC	CASSLDRGTYNEQFF	TRBV5-4	TRBJ2-1	TRBD1	NA
TGTGCCAGCAGCTTCACCGGGACAGGGTTCTACGAGCAGTACTTC	CASSFTGTGFYEQYF	TRBV7-2	TRBJ2-7	TRBD1	NA
TGTGCCAGCAGCCCCTTTGCAGGTTCTAACTATGGCTACACCTTC	CASSPFAGSNYGYTF	TRBV7-2	TRBJ1-2	NA	NA
TGTGCCAGCAGGTCGGACGGGACAGAGGATATTTACGAGCAGTACTTC	CASRSDGTEDIYEQYF	TRBV7-8	TRBJ2-7	TRBD1	NA